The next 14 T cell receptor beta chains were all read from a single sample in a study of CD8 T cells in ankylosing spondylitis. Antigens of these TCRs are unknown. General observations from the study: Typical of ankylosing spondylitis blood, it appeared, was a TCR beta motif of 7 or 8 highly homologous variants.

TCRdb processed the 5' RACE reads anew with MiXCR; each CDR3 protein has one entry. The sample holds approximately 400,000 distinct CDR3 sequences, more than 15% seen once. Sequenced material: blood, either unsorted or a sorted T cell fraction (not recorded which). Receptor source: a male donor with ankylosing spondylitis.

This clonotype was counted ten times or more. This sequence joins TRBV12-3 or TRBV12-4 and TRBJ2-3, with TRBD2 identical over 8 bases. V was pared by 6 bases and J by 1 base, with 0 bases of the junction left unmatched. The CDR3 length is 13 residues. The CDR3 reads CASRAGGTDTQYF. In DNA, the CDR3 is TGTGCCAGCAGAGCGGGGGGCACAGATACGCAGTATTTT.

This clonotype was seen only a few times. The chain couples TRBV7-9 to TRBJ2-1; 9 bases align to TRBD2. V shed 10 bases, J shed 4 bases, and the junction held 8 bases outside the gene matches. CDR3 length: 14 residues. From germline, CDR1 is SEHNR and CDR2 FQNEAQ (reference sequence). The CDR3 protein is CAISGGRGYNEQFF. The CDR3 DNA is TGTGCCATATCGGGCGGGAGGGGATACAATGAGCAGTTCTTC.

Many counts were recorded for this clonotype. The CDR3 sequence is CASSRDRVGYEQYF. The CDR3 DNA is TGTGCCAGCAGCCGGGACAGGGTTGGCTACGAGCAGTACTTC. This chain connects TRBV4-2 to TRBJ2-7; 9 positions match TRBD1. After removal of 4 bases from V and 3 bases from J, the junction contained 4 bases not matched to a gene. Germline V CDR1 and CDR2: LGHNA, YNFKEQ. CDR3 size: 14 residues.

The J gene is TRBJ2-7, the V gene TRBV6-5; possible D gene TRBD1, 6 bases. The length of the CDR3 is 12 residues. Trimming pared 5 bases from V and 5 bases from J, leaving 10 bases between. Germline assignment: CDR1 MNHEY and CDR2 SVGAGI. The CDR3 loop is CASSRNRDEQYF. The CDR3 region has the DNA TGTGCCAGCAGTCGCAACAGGGACGAGCAGTACTTC.

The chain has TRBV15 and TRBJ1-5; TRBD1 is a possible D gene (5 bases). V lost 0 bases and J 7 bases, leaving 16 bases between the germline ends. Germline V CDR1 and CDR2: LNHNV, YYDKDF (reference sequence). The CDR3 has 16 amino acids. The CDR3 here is CATSRDDRGAGQPQHF. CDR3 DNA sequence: TGTGCCACCAGCAGAGATGATAGAGGGGCTGGACAGCCCCAGCATTTT.

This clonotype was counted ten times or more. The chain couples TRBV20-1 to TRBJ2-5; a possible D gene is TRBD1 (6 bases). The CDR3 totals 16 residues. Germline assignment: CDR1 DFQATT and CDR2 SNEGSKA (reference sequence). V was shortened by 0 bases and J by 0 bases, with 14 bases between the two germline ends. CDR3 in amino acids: CSARDQGPTYQETQYF. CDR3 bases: TGCAGTGCTAGAGATCAGGGGCCGACGTACCAAGAGACCCAGTACTTC.

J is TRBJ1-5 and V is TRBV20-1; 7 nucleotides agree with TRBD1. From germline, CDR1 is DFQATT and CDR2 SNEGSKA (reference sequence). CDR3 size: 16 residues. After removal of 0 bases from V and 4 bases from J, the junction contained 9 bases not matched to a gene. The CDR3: CSARDSTGAPNQPQHF. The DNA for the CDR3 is TGCAGTGCTAGAGATAGTACAGGGGCCCCTAATCAGCCCCAGCATTTT.

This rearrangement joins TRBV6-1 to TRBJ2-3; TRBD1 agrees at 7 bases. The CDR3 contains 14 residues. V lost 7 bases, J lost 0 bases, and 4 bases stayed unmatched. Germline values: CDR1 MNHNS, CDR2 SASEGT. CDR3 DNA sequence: TGTGCCAGCAAAGGGACAGCCAGCACAGATACGCAGTATTTT. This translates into CASKGTASTDTQYF.

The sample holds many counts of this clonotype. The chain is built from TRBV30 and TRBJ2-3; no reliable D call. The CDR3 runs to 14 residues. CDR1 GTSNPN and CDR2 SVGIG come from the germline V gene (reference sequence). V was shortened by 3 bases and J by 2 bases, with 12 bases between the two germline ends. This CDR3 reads CAWSLQVSTDTQYF. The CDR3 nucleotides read TGTGCCTGGAGCCTCCAAGTGTCCACAGATACGCAGTATTTT.

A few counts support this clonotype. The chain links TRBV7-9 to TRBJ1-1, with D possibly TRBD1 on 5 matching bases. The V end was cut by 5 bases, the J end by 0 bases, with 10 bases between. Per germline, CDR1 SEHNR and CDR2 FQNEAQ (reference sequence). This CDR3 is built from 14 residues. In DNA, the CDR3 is TGTGCCAGCAGCCCGGACACTATGAACACTGAAGCTTTCTTT. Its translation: CASSPDTMNTEAFF.

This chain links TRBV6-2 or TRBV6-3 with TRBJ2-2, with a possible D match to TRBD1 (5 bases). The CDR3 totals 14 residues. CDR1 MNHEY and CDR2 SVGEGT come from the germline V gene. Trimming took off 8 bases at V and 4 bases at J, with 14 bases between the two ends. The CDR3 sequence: CASGQGFFTGELFF. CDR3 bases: TGTGCCAGCGGGCAGGGCTTTTTCACCGGGGAGCTGTTTTTT.

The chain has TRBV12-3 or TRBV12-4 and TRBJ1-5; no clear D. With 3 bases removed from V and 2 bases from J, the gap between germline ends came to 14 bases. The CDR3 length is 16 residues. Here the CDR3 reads CASSLVGLRGNQPQHF. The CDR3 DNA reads TGTGCCAGCAGTTTGGTAGGACTGCGGGGCAATCAGCCCCAGCATTTT.

The CDR3: CSALSLTEDQETQYF. DNA of the CDR3: TGCAGTGCTCTAAGCTTGACCGAAGATCAAGAGACCCAGTACTTC. The chain employs TRBV20-1 and TRBJ2-5, with D uncertain. V was shortened by 5 bases and J by 2 bases, with 18 bases between the two germline ends. There are 15 residues in the CDR3. Germline CDR1 and CDR2: DFQATT and SNEGSKA (reference sequence).

CDR3 loop: CASKPLGYTEAFF. The CDR3 region has the DNA TGTGCCAGCAAACCATTGGGGTACACTGAAGCTTTCTTT. The V gene is TRBV2, the J gene TRBJ1-1; no clear D gene. V lost 7 bases and J lost 3, with 12 bases in between. This CDR3 region has 13 residues. Per germline, CDR1 SNHLY and CDR2 FYNNEI.